The clone carrying this TCR beta chain was recorded many times. Its antigen remains unknown. This record belongs to a study of CD8 T cells in ankylosing spondylitis. Whole-study findings and limits: Clones linked to the disease showed a CD8+ phenotype. They occurred at relatively low frequencies in peripheral blood. Roughly eight highly homologous variants made up a TCR beta motif that seemed to typify ankylosing spondylitis blood. Matched ankylosing spondylitis synovial fluid reportedly contained a significantly enriched population of disease-linked clones.

Quantitative 5'-RACE was performed with molecular barcodes, and it yielded the TCR beta libraries. TCRdb called the 5' RACE reads again in MiXCR, with one record for every CDR3 protein. The repertoire holds approximately 90,000 distinct CDR3 sequences, with roughly 8.7% as singletons. Germline V gene sequence: CDR1 SGHKS, CDR2 YYEKEE (reference sequence). This CDR3 spans 16 amino acids. Deletions cut 4 bases from V and 1 base from J, with 12 bases between. The source material was blood, either unsorted or a sorted T cell fraction (not recorded which). The sequence was obtained from a male donor with ankylosing spondylitis or in good health (not recorded which). The rearrangement uses TRBV5-5 and TRBJ1-6; D might be TRBD1 (5 bases). CDR3 sequence reads: CASSQGVLSYNSPLHF. The CDR3 DNA follows: TGTGCCAGCAGCCAAGGGGTCTTGTCCTATAATTCACCCCTCCACTTT.